The rows below give T cell receptor beta chains drawn from one sample of a study of PD-1 blockade in classical Hodgkin lymphoma. The data were produced by immunoSEQ multiplex PCR, yet TCRdb's version contains in-frame clones alone and is incomplete. The sample holds around 91,000 clones, about nine tenths seen once. The source was peripheral blood mononuclear cells (PBMCs), collected at baseline. The receptors shown here come from a human donor with classical Hodgkin lymphoma. CDR3s include the opening cysteine and the closing phenylalanine or tryptophan. The order of the fields is V gene, D gene, J gene, clone size, CDR3 protein, CDR3 DNA. A D gene is named only where the DNA matches it firmly. Clone size, where shown, is once, few, many, or a class for clones that have expanded.

TRBV10-2	TRBD2	TRBJ2-1	.	CASRKAGGDNEQFF	TGCGCCAGCAGAAAAGCGGGAGGGGACAATGAGCAGTTCTTC
TRBV4-1	TRBD2	TRBJ2-3	.	CASSQGSRTSVRPDTQYF	TGCGCCAGCAGCCAAGGTAGTAGGACTAGCGTACGCCCAGATACGCAGTATTTT
TRBV2	.	TRBJ1-2	few	CASSPGIYGYTF	TGTGCCAGCAGCCCGGGTATATATGGCTACACCTTC
TRBV10-3	TRBD1	TRBJ1-1	.	CAISEDILGQGAFF	TGTGCCATCAGTGAAGACATTCTGGGACAGGGAGCTTTCTTT
TRBV7-9	.	TRBJ2-3	.	CASSFTGGDTQYF	TGTGCCAGCAGCTTCACAGGAGGAGATACGCAGTATTTT
TRBV4-1	TRBD1	TRBJ1-2	.	CASSQAVETGGWYGYTF	TGCGCCAGCAGCCAAGCCGTTGAGACAGGGGGCTGGTATGGCTACACCTTC
TRBV5-1	.	TRBJ1-2	.	CASSLARQGVLYGYTF	TGCGCCAGCAGCTTGGCCCGTCAGGGCGTTCTCTATGGCTACACCTTC
TRBV21-1	.	TRBJ2-7	.	CASSKRTSGTDEQYF	TGTGCCAGCAGCAAAAGGACGTCGGGGACGGACGAGCAGTACTTC
TRBV19	TRBD2	TRBJ2-3	.	CASSAFWTSGSTDTQYF	TGTGCCAGTAGCGCGTTTTGGACTAGCGGGAGCACAGATACGCAGTATTTT
TRBV28	TRBD1	TRBJ1-1	.	CASSLWAGGNTEAFF	TGTGCCAGCAGTTTATGGGCAGGGGGGAACACTGAAGCTTTCTTT
TRBV7-2	.	TRBJ2-5	.	CASSLAGAGETQYF	TGTGCCAGCAGCTTAGCAGGGGCTGGAGAGACCCAGTACTTC
TRBV2	.	TRBJ1-1	.	CASSAGTEAFF	TGTGCCAGCAGTGCGGGGACTGAAGCTTTCTTT
TRBV7-8	.	TRBJ1-4	few	CASSLSLAPGKREKLFF	TGTGCCAGCAGCTTAAGTTTAGCTCCGGGAAAAAGGGAAAAACTGTTTTTT
TRBV5-1	.	TRBJ2-2	once	CASSWISMGTPGELFF	TGCGCCAGCAGCTGGATCTCTATGGGGACGCCCGGGGAGCTGTTTTTT
TRBV4-1	.	TRBJ1-2	.	CASSQDSDYGYTF	TGCGCCAGCAGCCAAGACTCGGATTATGGCTACACCTTC
TRBV7-9	TRBD2	TRBJ2-5	once	CASSLVSSSGKQETQYF	TGTGCCAGCAGCTTAGTTTCGTCTAGCGGGAAACAAGAGACCCAGTACTTC
TRBV2	.	TRBJ1-1	.	CAGKPQPNTEAFF	TGTGCCGGAAAACCCCAACCTAACACTGAAGCTTTCTTT
TRBV7-2	TRBD2	TRBJ2-1	once	CASSPTSGLAAYNEQFF	TGTGCCAGCAGCCCCACTTCCGGACTAGCGGCTTACAATGAGCAGTTCTTC
TRBV28	TRBD2	TRBJ2-7	.	CASSLMSGLAEYEQYF	TGTGCCAGCAGTTTAATGAGTGGACTAGCGGAGTACGAGCAGTACTTC
TRBV28	.	TRBJ1-2	few	CASSLTESYGYTF	TGTGCCAGCAGCCTAACAGAGTCCTATGGCTACACCTTC
TRBV7-9	TRBD1	TRBJ2-5	.	CASSLAVGTASPYF	TGTGCCAGCAGCTTAGCGGTGGGGACAGCTTCGCCGTACTTC
TRBV2	.	TRBJ1-4	.	CASSEWVLANEKLFF	TGTGCCAGCAGTGAATGGGTTCTAGCTAATGAAAAACTGTTTTTT
TRBV6-4	.	TRBJ2-1	few	CASSTWGSYNEQFF	TGTGCCAGCAGTACCTGGGGGTCCTACAATGAGCAGTTCTTC
TRBV27	TRBD1	TRBJ1-2	few	CASSPRTGDGYTF	TGTGCCAGCAGTCCACGGACAGGGGACGGCTACACCTTC
TRBV5-1	TRBD1	TRBJ2-7	.	CASSPGQGFGYEQYF	TGCGCCAGCAGCCCGGGACAGGGGTTCGGTTACGAGCAGTACTTC
TRBV7-6	.	TRBJ2-2	.	CASSPLSSNTGELFF	TGTGCCAGCAGCCCCCTATCCTCGAACACCGGGGAGCTGTTTTTT
TRBV19	.	TRBJ2-1	.	CASSATLAFSSNEQFF	TGTGCCAGTAGTGCGACCCTAGCGTTTAGTTCCAATGAGCAGTTCTTC
TRBV29-1	.	TRBJ2-7	.	CSGEYRYEQYF	TGCAGCGGGGAATACAGGTACGAGCAGTACTTC
TRBV13	.	TRBJ2-7	.	CASSLGSGSYEQYF	TGTGCCAGCAGCTTAGGTAGCGGCTCCTACGAGCAGTACTTC
TRBV6-6	.	TRBJ1-1	.	CASSVTGRAGEAFF	TGTGCCAGCAGCGTAACAGGGCGTGCGGGTGAAGCTTTCTTT
TRBV5-4	TRBD1	TRBJ2-2	.	CASSSRQGMGGELFF	TGTGCCAGCAGCTCCCGACAGGGAATGGGCGGGGAGCTGTTTTTT
TRBV5-1	.	TRBJ2-2	.	CASNRGDTGELFF	TGCGCCAGCAATAGGGGAGACACCGGGGAGCTGTTTTTT
TRBV4-1	.	TRBJ2-3	.	CASSQDRGKVQDTQYF	TGCGCCAGCAGCCAAGATCGCGGGAAGGTCCAAGATACGCAGTATTTT
TRBV28	TRBD1	TRBJ1-1	few	CASRATGGWNTEAFF	TGTGCCAGCAGGGCGACAGGGGGGTGGAACACTGAAGCTTTCTTT
TRBV29-1	.	TRBJ1-2	.	CSVGVGLAYGYTF	TGCAGCGTTGGTGTAGGGTTGGCCTATGGCTACACCTTC
TRBV4-1	TRBD2	TRBJ2-1	.	CASSPPPGTSGSNEQFF	TGCGCCAGCAGCCCCCCGCCCGGGACTAGCGGGAGTAATGAGCAGTTCTTC
TRBV6-5	TRBD2	TRBJ2-5	.	CASSYRTSGDGETQYF	TGTGCCAGCAGTTACAGGACTAGCGGGGACGGGGAGACCCAGTACTTC
TRBV7-9	.	TRBJ1-3	.	CVSSSRDTHGNTIYF	TGTGTCAGCAGCTCCCGGGACACCCATGGAAACACCATATATTTT
TRBV4-1	TRBD2	TRBJ2-4	.	CASSQPTSGRAKNIQYF	TGCGCCAGCAGCCAACCGACTAGCGGGAGGGCCAAAAACATTCAGTACTTC
TRBV18	.	TRBJ1-4	.	CASSPSRQVEKLFF	TGTGCCAGCTCACCATCGAGACAGGTTGAAAAACTGTTTTTT
TRBV30	.	TRBJ1-1	.	CACLLGTEAFF	TGTGCCTGCCTACTTGGGACTGAAGCTTTCTTT
TRBV18	.	TRBJ1-2	.	CASSTAGPAAGGYTF	TGTGCCAGCTCAACGGCCGGGCCAGCCGCGGGAGGCTACACCTTC
TRBV6-6	TRBD2	TRBJ2-3	.	CASSSSGTGTDTQYF	TGTGCCAGCAGTTCCAGCGGGACCGGCACAGATACGCAGTATTTT
TRBV30	.	TRBJ2-2	.	CAWRLGELFF	TGTGCCTGGAGACTCGGGGAGCTGTTTTTT
TRBV12-5	TRBD2	TRBJ2-3	.	CASGLEASGSTDTQYF	TGTGCTAGTGGTTTGGAGGCTAGCGGAAGCACAGATACGCAGTATTTT
TRBV30	.	TRBJ1-5	.	CAWSVLPSSQPQHF	TGTGCCTGGAGTGTACTTCCCTCCAGTCAGCCCCAGCATTTT
TRBV11-2	TRBD1	TRBJ1-5	.	CASSLGGGHQPQHF	TGTGCCAGCAGCTTAGGAGGGGGCCATCAGCCCCAGCATTTT
TRBV27	TRBD1	TRBJ1-4	.	CASSDRVRANEKLFF	TGTGCCAGCAGCGACAGGGTGAGGGCTAATGAAAAACTGTTTTTT
TRBV6-8	TRBD2	TRBJ2-3	.	CASSYRSGLAGVRTSTDTQYF	TGTGCCAGCAGTTATCGGTCGGGGCTAGCGGGAGTTCGAACGAGCACAGATACGCAGTATTTT
TRBV25-1	.	TRBJ1-5	.	CASSEYILHF	TGTGCCAGCAGTGAATATATTCTACATTTT
TRBV19	.	TRBJ1-1	.	CASRPGLHEAFF	TGTGCCAGTAGGCCCGGGCTACATGAAGCTTTCTTT
TRBV2	.	TRBJ1-5	.	CASMQTGGNQPQHF	TGTGCCAGCATGCAGACAGGCGGCAATCAGCCCCAGCATTTT
TRBV19	TRBD2	TRBJ2-7	.	CASSIGPRLAGGPYEQYF	TGTGCCAGTAGTATAGGCCCCAGACTAGCGGGAGGGCCCTACGAGCAGTACTTC
TRBV10-3	.	TRBJ1-1	.	CAISESKGNTEAFF	TGTGCCATCAGTGAGTCCAAGGGTAACACTGAAGCTTTCTTT
TRBV4-1	TRBD2	TRBJ2-7	.	CASSQAREGLGSYEQYF	TGCGCCAGCAGCCAAGCCCGGGAGGGGCTGGGCTCCTACGAGCAGTACTTC
TRBV13	.	TRBJ1-5	.	CASSLGLAPYSNQPQHF	TGTGCCAGCAGCTTAGGCCTGGCACCTTATAGCAATCAGCCCCAGCATTTT
TRBV9	TRBD1	TRBJ2-1	once	CASSVVPTGGLYEQFF	TGTGCCAGCAGCGTAGTCCCGACAGGGGGCCTCTATGAGCAGTTCTTC
TRBV10-3	TRBD1	TRBJ1-2	.	CAISEGPPLRDRGNGYTF	TGTGCCATCAGTGAGGGACCCCCCCTTAGGGACAGGGGTAACGGCTACACCTTC
TRBV5-4	.	TRBJ2-5	.	CASSLPWRETQYF	TGTGCCAGCAGCTTGCCCTGGAGGGAGACCCAGTACTTC